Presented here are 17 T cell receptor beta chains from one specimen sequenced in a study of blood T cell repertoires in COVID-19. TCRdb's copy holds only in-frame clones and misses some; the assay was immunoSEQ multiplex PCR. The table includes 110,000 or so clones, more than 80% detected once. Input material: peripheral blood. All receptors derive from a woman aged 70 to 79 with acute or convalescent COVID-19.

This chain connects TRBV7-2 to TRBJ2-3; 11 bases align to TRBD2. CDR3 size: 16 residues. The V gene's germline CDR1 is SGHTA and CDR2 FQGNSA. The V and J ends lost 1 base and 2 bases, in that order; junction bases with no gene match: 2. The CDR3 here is CASSLGGLADTDTQYF. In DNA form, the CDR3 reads TGTGCCAGCAGCTTAGGGGGACTAGCGGACACAGATACGCAGTATTTT. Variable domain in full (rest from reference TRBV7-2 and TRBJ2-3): GAGVSQSPSNKVTEKGKDVELRCDPISGHTALYWYRQSLGQGLEFLIYFQGNSAPDKSGLPSDRFSAERTGGSVSTLTIQRTQQEDSAVYLCASSLGGLADTDTQYFGPGTRLTVL.

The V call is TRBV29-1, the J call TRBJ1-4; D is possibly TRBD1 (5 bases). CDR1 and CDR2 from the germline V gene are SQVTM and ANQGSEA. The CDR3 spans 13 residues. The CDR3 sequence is CGISGAPEGKLFF. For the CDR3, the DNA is TGCGGGATAAGCGGGGCCCCCGAGGGAAAACTGTTTTTT.

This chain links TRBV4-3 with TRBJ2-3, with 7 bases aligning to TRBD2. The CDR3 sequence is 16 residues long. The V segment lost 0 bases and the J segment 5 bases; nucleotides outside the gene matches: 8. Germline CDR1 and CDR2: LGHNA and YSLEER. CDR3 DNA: TGCGCCAGCAGCCAAGATTGGGCGGGAGCACAAGATACGCAGTATTTT. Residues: CASSQDWAGAQDTQYF.

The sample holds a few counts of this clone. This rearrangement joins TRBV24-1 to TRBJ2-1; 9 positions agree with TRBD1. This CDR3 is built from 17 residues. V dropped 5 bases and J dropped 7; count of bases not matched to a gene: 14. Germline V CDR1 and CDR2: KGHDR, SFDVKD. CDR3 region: CATSGASRGQGLNEQFF. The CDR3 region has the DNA TGTGCCACCAGTGGCGCCTCCAGGGGACAGGGCTTAAATGAGCAGTTCTTC.

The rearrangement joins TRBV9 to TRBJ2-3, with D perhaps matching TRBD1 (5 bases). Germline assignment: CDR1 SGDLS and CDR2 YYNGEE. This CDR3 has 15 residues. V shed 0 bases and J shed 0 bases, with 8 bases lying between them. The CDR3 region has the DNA TGTGCCAGCAGCGTAGGGGGCCCTAGCACAGATACGCAGTATTTT. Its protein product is CASSVGGPSTDTQYF.

This CDR3 reads CASSLPGGAHGYTF. CDR3 in DNA: TGTGCCAGCAGCCTGCCAGGGGGCGCCCATGGCTACACCTTC. V and J are TRBV6-5 and TRBJ1-2; 8 bases are shared with TRBD1. This CDR3 comprises 14 residues. The germline V gene encodes CDR1 MNHEY and CDR2 SVGAGI. V was pared by 6 bases and J by 6 bases, with 9 bases of the junction left unmatched.

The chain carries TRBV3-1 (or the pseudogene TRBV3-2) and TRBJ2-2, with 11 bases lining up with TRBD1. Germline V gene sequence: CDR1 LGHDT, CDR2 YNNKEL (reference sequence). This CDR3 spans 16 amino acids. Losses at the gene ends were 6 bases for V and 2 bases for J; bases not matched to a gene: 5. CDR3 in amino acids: CASSLGQGANTGELFF. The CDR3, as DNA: TGTGCCAGCAGTCTTGGACAGGGGGCTAACACCGGGGAGCTGTTTTTT.

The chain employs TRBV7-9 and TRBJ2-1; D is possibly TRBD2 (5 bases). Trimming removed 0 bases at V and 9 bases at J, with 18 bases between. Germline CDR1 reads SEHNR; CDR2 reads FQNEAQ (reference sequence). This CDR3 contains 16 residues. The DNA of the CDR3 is TGTGCCAGCAGCTTAGCGCGGGTAACTAGGATCGGTGAGCAGTTCTTC. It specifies CASSLARVTRIGEQFF.

The CDR3 protein is CASSVGAGAYEKLFF. The CDR3 region has the DNA TGTGCCAGCAGCGTAGGGGCGGGGGCATATGAAAAACTGTTTTTT. V is TRBV9 and J is TRBJ1-4; TRBD1 might be the D (6 bases). CDR3 length: 15 amino acids. Trimming stripped 0 bases from V and 6 bases from J, with 12 bases between. In germline, CDR1 is SGDLS, CDR2 YYNGEE.

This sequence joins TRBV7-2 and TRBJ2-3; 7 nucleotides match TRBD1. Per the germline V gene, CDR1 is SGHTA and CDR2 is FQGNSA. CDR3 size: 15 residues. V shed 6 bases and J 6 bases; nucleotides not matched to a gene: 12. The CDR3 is CASSFDRARGDTQYF. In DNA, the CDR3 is TGTGCCAGCAGTTTCGACAGGGCTCGAGGCGATACGCAGTATTTT.

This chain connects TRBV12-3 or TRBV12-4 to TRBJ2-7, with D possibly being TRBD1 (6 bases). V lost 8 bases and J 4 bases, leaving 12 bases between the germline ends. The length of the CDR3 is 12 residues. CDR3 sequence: CASREQGYEQYF. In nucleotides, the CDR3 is TGTGCCAGCCGTGAACAGGGTTACGAGCAGTACTTC.

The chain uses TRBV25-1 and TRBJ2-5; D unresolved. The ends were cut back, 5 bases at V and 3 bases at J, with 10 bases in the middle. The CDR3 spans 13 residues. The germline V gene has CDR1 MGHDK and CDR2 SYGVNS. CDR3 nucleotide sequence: TGTGCCAGCAGTCCCCAGCGCGAAGAGACCCAGTACTTC. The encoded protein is CASSPQREETQYF.

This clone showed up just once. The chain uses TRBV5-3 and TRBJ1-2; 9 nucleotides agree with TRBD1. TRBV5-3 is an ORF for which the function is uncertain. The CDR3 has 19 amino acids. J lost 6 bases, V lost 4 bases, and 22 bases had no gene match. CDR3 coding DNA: TGTGCCAGAAGCCATCCGATCCGGGACAGGGAAAGTTGTAAGAATGGCTACACCTTC. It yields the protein CARSHPIRDRESCKNGYTF.

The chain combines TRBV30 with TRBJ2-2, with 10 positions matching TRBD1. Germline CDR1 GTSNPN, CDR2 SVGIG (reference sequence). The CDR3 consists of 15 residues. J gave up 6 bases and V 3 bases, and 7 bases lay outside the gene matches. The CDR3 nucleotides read TGTGCCTGGAGCGCAGGGACAGGGGATTCCGGGGAGCTGTTTTTT. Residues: CAWSAGTGDSGELFF.

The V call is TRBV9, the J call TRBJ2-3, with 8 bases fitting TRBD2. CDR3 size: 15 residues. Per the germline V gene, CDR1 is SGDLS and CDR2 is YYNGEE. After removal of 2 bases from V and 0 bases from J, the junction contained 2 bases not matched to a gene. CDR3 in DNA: TGTGCCAGCAGCGTTACTAGCGGAAGCACAGATACGCAGTATTTT. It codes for CASSVTSGSTDTQYF.

CDR3 coding DNA: TGCAGCGTCCCAAGCGACTGGAACAATGAGCAGTTCTTC. It codes for CSVPSDWNNEQFF. This rearrangement joins TRBV29-1 to TRBJ2-1; no clear D. Germline V lookup: CDR1 SQVTM, CDR2 ANQGSEA. The CDR3 contains 13 residues. V gave up 6 bases and J gave up 5 bases, with 14 bases separating them.

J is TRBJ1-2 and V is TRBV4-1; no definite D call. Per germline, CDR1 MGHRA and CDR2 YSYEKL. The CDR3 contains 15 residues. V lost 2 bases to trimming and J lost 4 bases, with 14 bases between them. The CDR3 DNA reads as TGCGCCAGCAGCCAACCCCGCCGGGGTTTCTATGGCTACACCTTC. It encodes CASSQPRRGFYGYTF.